This TCR beta chain emerged from a study of blood T cell repertoires in COVID-19. Study overall: Collection of acute and convalescent COVID-19 samples took place in the United States, Italy and Spain. The analysed material was cDNA or gDNA that came from T cells, B-cell-depleted T cells, or PBMCs.

The germline V gene has CDR1 GTSNPN and CDR2 SVGIG (reference sequence). V was shortened by 0 bases and J by 0 bases, with 14 bases between the two germline ends. The length of the CDR3 is 16 residues. Original data processing: Amplified reference gene primers provided the basis for estimating nucleated cell counts. Using immunoSEQ multiplex PCR, the repertoire was profiled, and TCRdb retains in-frame clones only, with some absent. V and J calls and clone size are copied from that table; D and trimming were computed from the DNA. The table has around 94,000 clones, around nine tenths seen once. The sample was peripheral blood. The V gene is TRBV30, the J gene TRBJ1-2; possible D gene TRBD1, 5 bases. This receptor was identified in a man over 45 with active COVID-19. This CDR3 is CAWSVLSGPPNYGYTF. As DNA, the CDR3 is TGTGCCTGGAGTGTATTGTCAGGGCCCCCTAACTATGGCTACACCTTC. The full variable domain, rest sourced from reference TRBV30 and TRBJ1-2, is SQTIHQWPATLVQPVGSPLSLECTVEGTSNPNLYWYRQAAGRGLQLLFYSVGIGQISSEVPQNLSASRPQDRQFILSSKKLLLSDSGFYLCAWSVLSGPPNYGYTFGSGTRLTVV.